This T cell receptor (beta chain) was identified in a study of CD8 T cells in Susac syndrome (dated by TCRdb to between 2019 and 2020). About the investigation overall: Among the sequenced Susac syndrome patients, over five had clinically active disease and eight or nine were in clinical remission. At blood withdrawal, Susac syndrome patients were either therapy-naive, taking corticosteroids (in some cases with IVIg as well), or taking IVIg alone. Repertoire sequencing was used to test whether CD8+ T cell activation and differentiation in Susac syndrome was antigen driven. The paper as a whole reports these results and caveats: The number of individuals in the TCR sequencing and HLA analysis was acknowledged as relatively small. No clonal expansion was detected in the CD4+ T cell repertoire of Susac syndrome patients.

On this clonotype: Its antigen remains unidentified. There are no base qualities to consult, and no much larger clone falls within one base.

RNA was extracted using the RNeasy kit, and about 0.5 to 1 ug of the RNA was reverse transcribed with random hexamers. The immunoSEQ multiplex PCR assay, which covers 54 Vbeta and 13 Jbeta segments, was used to amplify TCR beta CDR3 regions. Bias from PCR amplification was corrected by using a synthetic template baseline for primer optimization and for computational correction. The authors' pipeline ran thus. Reads were annotated to V, D and J genes according to IMGT and were analyzed with immunoSEQ Analyzer, with only productive sequences retained. To calculate clonality, Shannon entropy was normalized by log2 of the number of productive unique sequences and then subtracted from one. For each patient and control, public and private clones were evaluated within the 100 most prevalent clones. Susac-specific clones were defined as absent from healthy and MS cohorts, 1052 published viral clones and other ImmuneACCESS disease sequences. TCRdb reworked the public reads: Q25 trimming with fastp, MiXCR clone assembly, productive beta chains retained. Each record represents a unique CDR3 protein, reported with the most common genes and DNA among its rows. V and J calls and clone size were set by TCRdb, not the authors. The sample includes around 71,000 distinct CDR3 sequences, with just over 90% observed a single time. The ten top clones hold 0.15% of the sample.

Peripheral blood CD8+ and CD4+ T cells from healthy donors, Susac syndrome patients and multiple sclerosis patients were profiled using high-throughput TCR beta sequencing. The Susac syndrome patients fulfilled recently defined diagnostic criteria for either definite or probable disease. Bulk CD8+ and CD4+ T cells were purified by magnetic negative isolation, whereas CD8+ TEMRA cells were enriched by FACS. Blood was collected in EDTA tubes and processed within 24 hours, with PBMCs isolated through density gradient centrifugation. PBMCs intended for TCR sequencing were cryopreserved in liquid nitrogen and were subsequently thawed in a 37 degrees C water bath. The sorted or isolated CD4+, CD8+ and CD8+ TEMRA cells reached a purity of at least 90%. V is reduced by 4 bases and J by 1 base, leaving a spacing of 14 bases between them. CDR1 and CDR2 were assigned from the germline V gene as SGHRS and YFSETQ. The CDR3 runs 15 amino acids, cysteine and phenylalanine included. Of the read, only the CDR3 DNA is kept; its 45 bases are in frame from base 1.

Sequencing was done on a sample of CD4+ T cells from PBMCs. The source is a human donor with Susac syndrome. Here the chain combines TRBV5-1 and TRBJ1-1; confidence is insufficient to name the D gene. The base sequence is TGCGCCAGCAGCGCATCCGGGCGGGGGAACACTGAAGCTTTCTTT. It specifies CASSASGRGNTEAFF.